A single sample is the source of the 12 T cell receptor beta chains below, sequenced in a study of T cell clonality in common variable immunodeficiency. Notes on the study in general: In common variable immunodeficiency, TCR beta chains reportedly carried fewer deletions and N-nucleotide insertions.

The antigens these receptors bind are not known. Assay used: immunoSEQ multiplex PCR; TCRdb lists only in-frame clones, some missing. The sample offers some 13,000 clones and no singletons, the top ten holding approximately 6.5%. Sequences were obtained from peripheral blood mononuclear cells. The origin of the receptors is a human donor with common variable immunodeficiency.

For this clone: The observed sequence ends 3 residues before the CDR3 terminus, with the missing tail filled in from the germline J gene. The V gene is TRBV19, the J gene TRBJ2-7; D may be TRBD2 (5 bases). The V gene lost 3 bases and the J gene lost 3 bases, with 9 bases spanning the gap. CDR1 and CDR2 from the germline V gene are LNHDA and SQIVND (reference sequence). CDR3 length equals 13 residues. The sequenced part of the CDR3 DNA is TGTGCCAGTAGTATCCGGGGAAACTACGAG. This codes for CASSIRGNYE. The whole CDR3 reads CASSIRGNYEQYF. The full variable domain, its missing parts supplied by reference TRBV19 and TRBJ2-7, is DGGITQSPKYLFRKEGQNVTLSCEQNLNHDAMYWYRQDPGQGLRLIYYSQIVNDFQKGDIAEGYSVSREKKESFPLTVTSAQKNPTAFYLCASSIRGNYEQYFGPGTRLTVT.

This clone was observed a handful of times. From the germline J gene comes the end of the CDR3, since the read stops 3 residues before it. This sequence joins TRBV20-1 and TRBJ2-1, with 8 bases lining up with TRBD2. Germline CDR1 reads DFQATT; CDR2 reads SNEGSKA (reference sequence). CDR3 size: 20 residues. Trimming removed 0 bases from V and 0 bases from J; junction bases left unmatched: 16. The CDR3 DNA, read in part, is TGCAGTGCTAGAGATAACAGCGGGGGAATGGCGAGCAGCTCCTACAATGAG. It encodes CSARDNSGGMASSSYNE. The full CDR3 protein is CSARDNSGGMASSSYNEQFF.

This clone came up a few times. Read coverage stops 3 residues before the CDR3 terminus; the germline J gene supplies the remainder. This chain links TRBV2 with TRBJ2-7, with 12 positions matching TRBD2. Germline-derived CDR1 and CDR2 are SNHLY and FYNNEI. After removal of 6 bases from V and 0 bases from J, the junction contained 6 bases not matched to a gene. The CDR3 loop spans 16 amino acids. The CDR3 DNA, read in part, is TGTGCCAGCAGCCTGGGACTAGCGGGCCTCTCCTACGAG. This sequence encodes CASSLGLAGLSYE. The CDR3 in full is CASSLGLAGLSYEQYF.

This clone is labeled medium-sized. The read is 3 residues too short to cover the CDR3 end, so that end is filled in from the germline J gene. The chain links TRBV3-1 (or the pseudogene TRBV3-2) to TRBJ2-1; 7 bases are shared with TRBD2. The CDR3 is 16 amino acids. Germline lookup yields CDR1 LGHDT and CDR2 YNNKEL (reference sequence). V dropped 0 bases and J dropped 0; count of bases not matched to a gene: 2. The CDR3 sequence is CASSQEGGSSYNEQFF. Partial CDR3 DNA: TGTGCCAGCAGCCAAGAGGGCGGGAGCTCCTACAATGAG.

This clone has a count of ten or more. The observed sequence ends 3 residues before the CDR3 terminus, with the missing tail filled in from the germline J gene. The J gene is TRBJ2-1, the V gene TRBV7-8; 8 nucleotides align to TRBD1. Losses at the gene ends were 0 bases for V and 3 bases for J; bases not matched to a gene: 4. CDR1 and CDR2 from the germline V gene are SGHVS and FQNEAQ. This CDR3 region has 16 residues. CDR3 loop: CASSLAAGQGYNEQFF. The CDR3 DNA, read in part, is TGTGCCAGCAGCTTAGCTGCAGGACAGGGCTACAATGAG.

This clone was detected only a few times. From the germline J gene comes the end of the CDR3, since the read stops 3 residues before it. This sequence joins TRBV29-1 and TRBJ2-1; 12 bases map to TRBD2. Germline V gene data show CDR1 as SQVTM and CDR2 as ANQGSEA. V dropped 3 bases and J dropped 7; count of bases not matched to a gene: 10. This CDR3 is 16 amino acids long. Incomplete CDR3 DNA: TGCAGCGTTGAGGCTAGCGGGGGGGTTAGGGGAAATGAG. Its translation is CSVEASGGVRGNE. The complete CDR3 sequence is CSVEASGGVRGNEQFF.

The CDR3 bases that were read are TGTGCCAGCAGCTCCTCTGGGACAGGGGGCACAGCTAACTATGGC. It is translated as CASSSSGTGGTANYG. The full CDR3 is CASSSSGTGGTANYGYTF. The chain couples TRBV7-6 to TRBJ1-2, with 12 bases identical to TRBD1. Read data end 3 residues before the CDR3 end; the end is taken from the germline J gene. V dropped 4 bases and J dropped 0; count of bases not matched to a gene: 9. The CDR3 contains 18 residues. Germline CDR1 SGHVS, CDR2 FNYEAQ.

As for this clone: Read data end 3 residues before the CDR3 end; the end is taken from the germline J gene. The chain uses TRBV7-3 and TRBJ2-7; D gene ambiguous. V lost 1 base and J 0 bases, leaving 10 bases between the germline ends. The CDR3 runs 15 residues. Germline V lookup: CDR1 SGHTA, CDR2 FQGTGA. The sequenced CDR3 bases are TGTGCCAGCAGCTTAATCGGCGGAAGCTCCTACGAG. It is translated as CASSLIGGSSYE. The full-length CDR3 reads as CASSLIGGSSYEQYF.

This clone has more than one count but fewer than ten. The sequence runs out 3 residues before the end of the CDR3; the remainder is reconstructed from the germline J gene. The V gene is TRBV6-1, the J gene TRBJ1-1; D unresolved. The CDR3 is made up of 13 amino acids. V gave up 4 bases and J gave up 4 bases, with 10 bases separating them. The germline V gene has CDR1 MNHNS and CDR2 SASEGT. CDR3 sequence: CASSAAAGTEAFF. The part of the CDR3 DNA that was read is TGTGCCAGCAGTGCCGCAGCGGGCACTGAA.

This clone was seen more than once but under ten times. Read coverage stops 3 residues before the CDR3 terminus; the germline J gene supplies the remainder. The rearrangement joins TRBV19 to TRBJ1-1; 9 bases fit TRBD1. This CDR3 is built from 15 residues. V trimming: 2 bases; J trimming: 5 bases; junction bases outside the gene matches: 6. Germline CDR1 is LNHDA and CDR2 is SQIVND (reference sequence). The sequenced CDR3 bases are TGTGCCAGTAGTATAAGAGACAGGGGGAATACTGAA. Translation gives CASSIRDRGNTE. The complete CDR3 reads CASSIRDRGNTEAFF.

Note on this clone: The CDR3 end is not reached by the read, which stops 3 residues before it; the germline J gene fills it in. The chain uses TRBV6-1 and TRBJ1-4; 8 nucleotides align to TRBD1. Germline assignment: CDR1 MNHNS and CDR2 SASEGT. This CDR3 has 14 amino acids. Trimming removed 4 bases from V and 8 bases from J; junction bases left unmatched: 6. The CDR3 sequence is CASSVRQGREKLFF. Incomplete CDR3 DNA: TGTGCCAGCAGTGTACGACAGGGGCGGGAAAAA.

Comments on this clone: The read finishes 3 residues shy of the CDR3 end, and the germline J gene is used to complete it. The chain joins TRBV20-1 to TRBJ1-6; possibly TRBD1 for D (6 bases). From germline, CDR1 is DFQATT and CDR2 SNEGSKA (reference sequence). The CDR3 is 18 residues long. V lost 1 base and J lost 8, with 24 bases in between. The CDR3 spells CSARASNSSGTNHSPLHF. Incomplete CDR3 DNA: TGCAGTGCTAGAGCCTCGAACTCTTCCGGGACAAATCATTCACCC.